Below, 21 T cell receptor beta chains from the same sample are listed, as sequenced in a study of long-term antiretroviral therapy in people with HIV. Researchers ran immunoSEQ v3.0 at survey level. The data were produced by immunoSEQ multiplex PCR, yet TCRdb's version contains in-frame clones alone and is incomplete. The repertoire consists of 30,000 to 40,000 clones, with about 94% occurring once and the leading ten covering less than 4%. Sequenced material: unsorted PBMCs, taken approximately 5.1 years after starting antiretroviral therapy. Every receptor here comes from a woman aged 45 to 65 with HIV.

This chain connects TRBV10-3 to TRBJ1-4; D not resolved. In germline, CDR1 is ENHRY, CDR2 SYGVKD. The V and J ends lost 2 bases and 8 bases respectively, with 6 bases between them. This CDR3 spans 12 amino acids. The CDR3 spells CAISEGSEKLFF. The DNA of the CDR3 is TGTGCCATCAGTGAGGGAAGCGAAAAACTGTTTTTT.

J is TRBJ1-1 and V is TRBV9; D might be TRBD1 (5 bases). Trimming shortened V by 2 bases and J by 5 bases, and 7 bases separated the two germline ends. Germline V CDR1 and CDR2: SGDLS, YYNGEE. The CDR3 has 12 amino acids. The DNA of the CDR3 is TGTGCCAGCAGCGTTTCAGGGACTGAAGCTTTCTTT. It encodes CASSVSGTEAFF.

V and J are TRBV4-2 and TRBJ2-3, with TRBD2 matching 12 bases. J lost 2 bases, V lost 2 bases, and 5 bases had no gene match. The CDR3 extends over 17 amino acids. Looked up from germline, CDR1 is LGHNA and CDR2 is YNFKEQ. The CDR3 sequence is CASSQTSGGTITDTQYF. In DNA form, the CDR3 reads TGTGCCAGCAGCCAAACTAGCGGGGGGACCATCACAGATACGCAGTATTTT.

This CDR3 is CASSSRTGRGNQPQHF. CDR3 coding DNA: TGTGCCAGCAGCTCCCGGACAGGGAGGGGAAATCAGCCCCAGCATTTT. The chain carries TRBV7-2 and TRBJ1-5; 8 nucleotides line up with TRBD1. The CDR3 contains 16 residues. V was clipped by 4 bases and J by 4 bases; unmatched bases: 9. Germline-derived CDR1 and CDR2 are SGHTA and FQGNSA.

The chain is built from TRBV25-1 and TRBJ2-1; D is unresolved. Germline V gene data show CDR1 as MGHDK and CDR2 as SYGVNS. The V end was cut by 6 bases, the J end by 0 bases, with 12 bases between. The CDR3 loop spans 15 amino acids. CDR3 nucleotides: TGTGCCAGCAGGGACGGCTCAGTCTCCTACAATGAGCAGTTCTTC. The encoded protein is CASRDGSVSYNEQFF.

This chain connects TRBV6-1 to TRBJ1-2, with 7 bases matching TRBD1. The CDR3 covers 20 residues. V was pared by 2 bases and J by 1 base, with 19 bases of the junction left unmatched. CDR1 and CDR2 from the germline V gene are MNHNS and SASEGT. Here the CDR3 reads CASSEKTGMAYTLNNYGYTF. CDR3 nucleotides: TGTGCCAGCAGTGAAAAGACAGGGATGGCTTACACCCTAAATAACTATGGCTACACCTTC.

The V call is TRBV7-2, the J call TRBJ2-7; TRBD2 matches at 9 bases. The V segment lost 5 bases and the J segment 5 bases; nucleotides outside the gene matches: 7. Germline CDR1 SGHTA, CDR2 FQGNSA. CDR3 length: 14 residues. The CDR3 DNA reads TGTGCCAGCAGCCCGGGACTAGCTAACCACGAGCAGTACTTC. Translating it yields CASSPGLANHEQYF. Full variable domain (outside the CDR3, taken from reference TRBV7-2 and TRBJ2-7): GAGVSQSPSNKVTEKGKDVELRCDPISGHTALYWYRQSLGQGLEFLIYFQGNSAPDKSGLPSDRFSAERTGGSVSTLTIQRTQQEDSAVYLCASSPGLANHEQYFGPGTRLTVT.

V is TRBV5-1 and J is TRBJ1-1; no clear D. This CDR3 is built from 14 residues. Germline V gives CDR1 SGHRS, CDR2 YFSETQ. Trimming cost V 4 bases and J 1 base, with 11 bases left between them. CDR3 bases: TGCGCCAGCAGCGTGGCACTGCCGAACACTGAAGCTTTCTTT. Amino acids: CASSVALPNTEAFF.

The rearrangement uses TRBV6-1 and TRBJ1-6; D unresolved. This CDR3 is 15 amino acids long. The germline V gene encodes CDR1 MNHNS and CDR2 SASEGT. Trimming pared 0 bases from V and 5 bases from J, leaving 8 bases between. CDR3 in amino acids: CASSEALADNSPLHF. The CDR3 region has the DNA TGTGCCAGCAGTGAAGCGTTGGCCGATAATTCACCCCTCCACTTT.

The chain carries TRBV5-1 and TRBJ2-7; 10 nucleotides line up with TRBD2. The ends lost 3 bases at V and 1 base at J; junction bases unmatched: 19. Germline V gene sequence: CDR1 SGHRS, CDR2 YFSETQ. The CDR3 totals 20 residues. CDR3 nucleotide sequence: TGCGCCAGCAGCTCCCTACCCGGAGCGGGGGGGCTTGCGGAGTCCTACGAGCAGTACTTC. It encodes CASSSLPGAGGLAESYEQYF.

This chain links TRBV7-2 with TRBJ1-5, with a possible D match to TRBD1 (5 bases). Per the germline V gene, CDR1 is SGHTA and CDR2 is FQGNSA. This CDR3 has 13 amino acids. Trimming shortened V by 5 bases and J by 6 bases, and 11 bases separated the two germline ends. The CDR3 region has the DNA TGTGCCAGCAGCCCCGGGACCGGTCAGCCCCAGCATTTT. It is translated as CASSPGTGQPQHF.

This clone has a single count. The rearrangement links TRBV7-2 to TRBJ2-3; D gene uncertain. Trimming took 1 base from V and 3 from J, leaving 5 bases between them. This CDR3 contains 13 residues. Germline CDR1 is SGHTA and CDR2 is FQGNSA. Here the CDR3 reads CASSLGGTDTQYF. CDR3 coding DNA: TGTGCCAGCAGCTTAGGAGGAACAGATACGCAGTATTTT.

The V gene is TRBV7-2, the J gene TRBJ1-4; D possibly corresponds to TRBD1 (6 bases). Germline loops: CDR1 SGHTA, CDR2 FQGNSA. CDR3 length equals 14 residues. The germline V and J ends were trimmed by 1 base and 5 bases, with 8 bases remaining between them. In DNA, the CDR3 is TGTGCCAGCAGCTTAGAGGGGGGAAATGAAAAACTGTTTTTT. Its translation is CASSLEGGNEKLFF.

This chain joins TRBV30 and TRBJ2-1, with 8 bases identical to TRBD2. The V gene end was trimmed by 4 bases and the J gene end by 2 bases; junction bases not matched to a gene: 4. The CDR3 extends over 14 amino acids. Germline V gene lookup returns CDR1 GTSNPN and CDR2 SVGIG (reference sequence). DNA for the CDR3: TGTGCCTGGAACCCAGCGGGGGCCTACAATGAGCAGTTCTTC. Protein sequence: CAWNPAGAYNEQFF.

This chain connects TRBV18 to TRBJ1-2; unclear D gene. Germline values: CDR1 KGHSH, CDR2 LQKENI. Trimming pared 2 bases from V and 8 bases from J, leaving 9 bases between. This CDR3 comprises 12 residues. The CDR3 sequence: CASSPIREGYTF. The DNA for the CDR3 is TGTGCCAGCTCACCAATCCGGGAAGGCTACACCTTC. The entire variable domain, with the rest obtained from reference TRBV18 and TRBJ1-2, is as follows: NAGVMQNPRHLVRRRGQEARLRCSPMKGHSHVYWYRQLPEEGLKFMVYLQKENIIDESGMPKERFSAEFPKEGPSILRIQQVVRGDSAAYFCASSPIREGYTFGSGTRLTVV.

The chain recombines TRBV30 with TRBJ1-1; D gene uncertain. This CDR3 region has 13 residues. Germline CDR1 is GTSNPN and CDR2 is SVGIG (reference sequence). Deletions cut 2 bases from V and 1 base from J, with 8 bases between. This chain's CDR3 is CAWSFEGNTEAFF. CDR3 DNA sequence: TGTGCCTGGAGTTTCGAGGGGAACACTGAAGCTTTCTTT. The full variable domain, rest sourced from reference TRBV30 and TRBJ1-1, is SQTIHQWPATLVQPVGSPLSLECTVEGTSNPNLYWYRQAAGRGLQLLFYSVGIGQISSEVPQNLSASRPQDRQFILSSKKLLLSDSGFYLCAWSFEGNTEAFFGQGTRLTVV.

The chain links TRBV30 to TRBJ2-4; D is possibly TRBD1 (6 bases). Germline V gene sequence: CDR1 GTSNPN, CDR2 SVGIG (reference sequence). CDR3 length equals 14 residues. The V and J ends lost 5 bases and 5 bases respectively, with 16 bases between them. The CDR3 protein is CAWSGVPAQNIQYF. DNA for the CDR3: TGTGCCTGGTCAGGGGTCCCAGCACAAAACATTCAGTACTTC. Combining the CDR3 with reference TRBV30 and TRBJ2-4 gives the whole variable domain SQTIHQWPATLVQPVGSPLSLECTVEGTSNPNLYWYRQAAGRGLQLLFYSVGIGQISSEVPQNLSASRPQDRQFILSSKKLLLSDSGFYLCAWSGVPAQNIQYFGAGTRLSVL.

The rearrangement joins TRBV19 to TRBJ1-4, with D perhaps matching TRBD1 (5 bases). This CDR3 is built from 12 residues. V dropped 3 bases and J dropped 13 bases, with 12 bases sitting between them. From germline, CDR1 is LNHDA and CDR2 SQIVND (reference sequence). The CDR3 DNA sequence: TGTGCCAGTAGTATGTCCGCGGGACGACTGTTTTTT. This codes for CASSMSAGRLFF.

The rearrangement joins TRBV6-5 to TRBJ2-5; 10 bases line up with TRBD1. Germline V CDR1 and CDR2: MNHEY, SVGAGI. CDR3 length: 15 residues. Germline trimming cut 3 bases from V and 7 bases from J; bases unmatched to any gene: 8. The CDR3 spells CASSYRDRGWGTQYF. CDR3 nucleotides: TGTGCCAGCAGTTATCGGGACAGGGGATGGGGGACCCAGTACTTC.

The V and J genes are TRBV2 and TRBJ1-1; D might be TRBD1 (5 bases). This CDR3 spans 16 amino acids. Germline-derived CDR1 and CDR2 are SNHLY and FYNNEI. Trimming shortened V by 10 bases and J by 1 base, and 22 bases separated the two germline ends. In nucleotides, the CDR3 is TGTGCCAAACAGACGGAAAGGGGATGGGGGAACACTGAAGCTTTCTTT. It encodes CAKQTERGWGNTEAFF.

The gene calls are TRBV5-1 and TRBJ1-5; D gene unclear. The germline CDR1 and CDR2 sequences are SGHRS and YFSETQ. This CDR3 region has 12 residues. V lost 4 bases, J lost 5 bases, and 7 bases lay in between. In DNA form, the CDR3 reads TGCGCCAGCAGCCCCATCTATCAGCCCCAGCATTTT. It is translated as CASSPIYQPQHF. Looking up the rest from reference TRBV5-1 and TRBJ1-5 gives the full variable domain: KAGVTQTPRYLIKTRGQQVTLSCSPISGHRSVSWYQQTPGQGLQFLFEYFSETQRNKGNFPGRFSGRQFSNSRSEMNVSTLELGDSALYLCASSPIYQPQHFGDGTRLSIL.